This TCR beta chain was captured in a study of blood T cell repertoires in COVID-19. Germline CDR1 SNHLY, CDR2 FYNNEI. Trimming left V 4 bases short and J 5 bases short, with 14 bases between. The CDR3 is 15 residues long. Method: immunoSEQ multiplex PCR; TCRdb's copy keeps in-frame clones and lacks some. Among 150,000 to 200,000 clones, about 86% were seen once, and the ten largest hold roughly 7%. The sequencing input was peripheral blood. The gene calls are TRBV2 and TRBJ2-2; D is undetermined. The receptor was isolated from a woman at least 80 years old in a cohort sampled during active or convalescent COVID-19. The CDR3 coding sequence is TGTGCCAGCAGTGTTTACAGTATTTCTACCGGGGAGCTGTTTTTT. Its translation: CASSVYSISTGELFF.